This TCR beta chain was recovered during a study of tumor and adjacent non-tumor tissue in lung cancer. Looking at the study overall: Histology: under 15 adenocarcinoma, a couple of squamous cell carcinoma, 1 small cell lung cancer.

Study conclusions and caveats: TCR diversity was significantly greater in tumor than normal lung tissue. Higher tumor TCR diversity was associated with shorter survival.

The library came from three nested PCR rounds adapted from ARM-PCR protocols. TCRdb reprocessed the multiplex PCR reads via MiXCR and lists one record per CDR3 protein. The sample lists 70,000 to 90,000 distinct CDR3 sequences, more than 80% occurring once. RNA was extracted from bulk tissue without any cell sorting. This non-tumor lung sample came from over 3 cm beyond the tumor edge. This CDR3 is built from 18 residues. Germline CDR1 and CDR2: MNHNS and SASEGT. Of note for this clonotype: Its target is unknown. One end of the junction varies from germline; a read error may be responsible.

The rearrangement uses TRBV6-1 and TRBJ1-4; 8 bases align to TRBD1. The sequence derives from a man between 60 and 70 years old with non-small cell lung cancer. Input material: distant non-tumor lung tissue. Here the CDR3 DNA reads TGTGCCATCGGACAGGGAGGGACGTCTAAAGCAACTAATGAAAAACTGATTTTT. This sequence encodes CAIGQGGTSKATNEKLIF.